The entry that follows covers one T cell receptor beta chain sequence. Data came from immunoSEQ multiplex PCR; TCRdb stores just in-frame clones and leaves some out. The profile shows about 220,000 clones, around 90% of them singletons. The entry originates in a study of blood T cell repertoires in COVID-19. Donors of Cohort 3 who recovered were those that had two negative PCRs, clearance, or symptom resolution. Germline V gene sequence: CDR1 LNHDA, CDR2 SQIVND (reference sequence). CDR3 length equals 14 residues. J lost 0 bases, V lost 8 bases, and 6 bases had no gene match. The chain couples TRBV19 to TRBJ2-5; 7 bases are a match to TRBD2. This TCR was recovered from a woman in her thirties who had recovered from COVID-19. Sequences were obtained from PBMCs or T cells enriched from blood (not recorded which). The CDR3: CASGAGTYQETQYF. The CDR3 bases are TGTGCCAGTGGAGCGGGGACGTACCAAGAGACCCAGTACTTC.